The source of this T cell receptor (beta chain) is a study of control samples from healthy donors and cancer patients. CDR3 length equals 16 residues. V lost 2 bases and J 7 bases, leaving 18 bases between the germline ends. Germline-derived CDR1 and CDR2 are SEHNR and FQNEAQ (reference sequence). Assay: immunoSEQ multiplex PCR; the TCRdb copy retains only in-frame clones and omits some. The profile shows 110,000 to 150,000 clones, just under 95% of them singletons. The chain carries TRBV7-9 and TRBJ2-4, with D perhaps TRBD1 (5 bases). The origin of this receptor is a man aged 60 to 75 with colorectal cancer. The specimen was PBMCs. The CDR3 nucleotides read TGTGCCAGCAGCTTAAGGGCCGCCGCTGGGGCGAACATTCAGTACTTC. It is translated as CASSLRAAAGANIQYF.